This TCR beta chain was recovered during a study of shared clonotypes between healthy human individuals. Sequencing was performed with immunoSEQ multiplex PCR; in TCRdb, only in-frame clones are kept and a portion is missing. The sample carries 2,500,000 or so clones, 85% to 95% recorded once. CDR3 length: 17 amino acids. Germline V CDR1 and CDR2: KGHSH, LQKENI. After removal of 5 bases from V and 4 bases from J, the junction contained 14 bases not matched to a gene. The chain links TRBV18 to TRBJ2-7; TRBD2 agrees at 10 bases. This receptor was obtained from a man aged 18 to 30 in good health. Some clones in this sample may be carry-over from other donors' samples. The source material was naive CD4+ T cells from PBMCs. Subset denoted: CD45RA+ positively selected. CDR3 protein: CASSGTLAGAYLYEQYF. CDR3 in DNA: TGTGCCAGCTCAGGTACCCTAGCGGGAGCATACCTATACGAGCAGTACTTC.